This TCR beta chain stems from a study of blood T cell repertoires in COVID-19. Looking at the study overall: From T cells, B-cell-depleted T cells, or PBMCs came the material, which was cDNA or gDNA.

TCRdb keeps only in-frame clones here, not all; method: immunoSEQ multiplex PCR. Counted here are 240,000 or so clones, 70% to 90% occurring once; the ten biggest clones make up around 0.98%. This CDR3 contains 13 residues. V lost 6 bases and J lost 0, with 6 bases in between. Germline loops: CDR1 LNHDA, CDR2 SQIVND (reference sequence). The sequence was collected from a woman aged 35 to 49 who had recovered from COVID-19. The sequenced sample was peripheral blood. The genes are TRBV19 and TRBJ1-5; D uncertain. CDR3 in amino acids: CASRSYSNQPQHF. DNA for the CDR3: TGTGCCAGTAGGTCCTATAGCAATCAGCCCCAGCATTTT.